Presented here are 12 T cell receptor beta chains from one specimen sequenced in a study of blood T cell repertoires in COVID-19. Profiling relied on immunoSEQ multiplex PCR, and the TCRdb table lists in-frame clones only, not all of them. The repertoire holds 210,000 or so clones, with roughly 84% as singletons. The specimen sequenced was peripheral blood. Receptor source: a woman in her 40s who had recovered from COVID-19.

DNA for the CDR3: TGTGCCAGTAGTAACCAGGGGTTGGAAAATCAGCCCCAGCATTTT. As protein: CASSNQGLENQPQHF. The chain uses TRBV19 and TRBJ1-5; tentatively, D is TRBD1 (6 bases). V gave up 4 bases and J gave up 4 bases, with 14 bases separating them. This CDR3 is 15 amino acids long. Germline assignment: CDR1 LNHDA and CDR2 SQIVND (reference sequence).

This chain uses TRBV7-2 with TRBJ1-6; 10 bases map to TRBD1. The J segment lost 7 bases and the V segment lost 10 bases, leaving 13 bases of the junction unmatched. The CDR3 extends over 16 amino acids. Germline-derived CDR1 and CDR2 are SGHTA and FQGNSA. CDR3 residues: CATAPNPGQGNSPLHF. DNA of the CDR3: TGTGCCACCGCGCCGAACCCGGGACAGGGGAATTCACCCCTCCACTTT.

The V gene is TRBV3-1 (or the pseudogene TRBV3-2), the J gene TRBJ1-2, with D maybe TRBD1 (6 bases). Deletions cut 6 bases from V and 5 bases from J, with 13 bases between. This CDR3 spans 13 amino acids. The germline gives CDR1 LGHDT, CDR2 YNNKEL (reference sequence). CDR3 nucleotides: TGTGCCAGCAGTCCAAGGGGGGGGTATGGCTACACCTTC. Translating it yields CASSPRGGYGYTF.

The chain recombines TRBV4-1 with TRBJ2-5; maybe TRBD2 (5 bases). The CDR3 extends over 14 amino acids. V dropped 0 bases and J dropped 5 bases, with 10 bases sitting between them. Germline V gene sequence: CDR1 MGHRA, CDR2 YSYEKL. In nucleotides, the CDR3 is TGCGCCAGCAGCCAAGAAATTACGGGGGAGACCCAGTACTTC. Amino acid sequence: CASSQEITGETQYF.

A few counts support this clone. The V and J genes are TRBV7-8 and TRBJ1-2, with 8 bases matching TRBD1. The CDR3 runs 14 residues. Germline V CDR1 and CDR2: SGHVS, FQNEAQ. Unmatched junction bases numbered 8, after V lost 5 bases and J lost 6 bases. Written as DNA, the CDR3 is TGTGCCAGCAGCCTGGGACAGGCCCAGGATGGCTACACCTTC. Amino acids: CASSLGQAQDGYTF.

The CDR3 region has the DNA TGTGCCAGCAGCCGCGGGAGGCAAGAGACCCAGTACTTC. Protein sequence: CASSRGRQETQYF. V is TRBV12-3 or TRBV12-4 and J is TRBJ2-5; 8 bases fit TRBD2. Trimming took 6 bases from V and 2 from J; bases not matched to a gene: 2. CDR3 length: 13 amino acids.

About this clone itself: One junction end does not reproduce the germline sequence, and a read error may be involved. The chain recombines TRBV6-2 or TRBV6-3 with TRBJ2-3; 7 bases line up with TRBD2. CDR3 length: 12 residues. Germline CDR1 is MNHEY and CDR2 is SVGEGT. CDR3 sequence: CASSYIWRERNF. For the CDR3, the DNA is TGTGCCAGCAGTTATATCTGGCGGGAGCGCAATTTT.

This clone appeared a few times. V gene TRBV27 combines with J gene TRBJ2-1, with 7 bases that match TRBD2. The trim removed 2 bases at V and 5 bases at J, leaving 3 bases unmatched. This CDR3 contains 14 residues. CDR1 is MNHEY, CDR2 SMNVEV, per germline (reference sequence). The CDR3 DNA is TGTGCCAGCAGTTTAGCGGGAGTTAACAATGAGCAGTTCTTC. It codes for CASSLAGVNNEQFF.

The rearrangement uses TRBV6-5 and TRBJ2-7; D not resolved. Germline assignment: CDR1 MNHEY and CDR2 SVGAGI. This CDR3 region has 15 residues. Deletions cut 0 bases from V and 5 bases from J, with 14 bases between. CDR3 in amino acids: CASSYSPQFGHEQYF. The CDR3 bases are TGTGCCAGCAGTTACTCCCCACAGTTCGGCCACGAGCAGTACTTC.

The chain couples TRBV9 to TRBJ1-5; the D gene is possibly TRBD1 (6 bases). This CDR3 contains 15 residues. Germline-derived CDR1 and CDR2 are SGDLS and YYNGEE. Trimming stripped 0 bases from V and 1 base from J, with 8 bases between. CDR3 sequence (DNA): TGTGCCAGCAGCGTAGCGGGGACAAGCAATCAGCCCCAGCATTTT. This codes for CASSVAGTSNQPQHF.

The CDR3 bases are TGTGCCAGCAGCCAATTGGCCGGGACTAGAGGACGTGAGCAGTTCTTC. Translated, it gives CASSQLAGTRGREQFF. This chain joins TRBV3-1 (or the pseudogene TRBV3-2) and TRBJ2-1, with 8 bases aligning to TRBD2. Per germline, CDR1 LGHDT and CDR2 YNNKEL (reference sequence). V dropped 2 bases and J dropped 9; count of bases not matched to a gene: 12. CDR3 length: 16 residues.

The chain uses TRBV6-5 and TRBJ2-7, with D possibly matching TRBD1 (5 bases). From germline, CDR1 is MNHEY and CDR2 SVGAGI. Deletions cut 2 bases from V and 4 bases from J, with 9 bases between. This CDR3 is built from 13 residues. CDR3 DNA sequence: TGTGCCAGCAGTTACGCAGGGCTATACGAGCAGTACTTC. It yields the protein CASSYAGLYEQYF.